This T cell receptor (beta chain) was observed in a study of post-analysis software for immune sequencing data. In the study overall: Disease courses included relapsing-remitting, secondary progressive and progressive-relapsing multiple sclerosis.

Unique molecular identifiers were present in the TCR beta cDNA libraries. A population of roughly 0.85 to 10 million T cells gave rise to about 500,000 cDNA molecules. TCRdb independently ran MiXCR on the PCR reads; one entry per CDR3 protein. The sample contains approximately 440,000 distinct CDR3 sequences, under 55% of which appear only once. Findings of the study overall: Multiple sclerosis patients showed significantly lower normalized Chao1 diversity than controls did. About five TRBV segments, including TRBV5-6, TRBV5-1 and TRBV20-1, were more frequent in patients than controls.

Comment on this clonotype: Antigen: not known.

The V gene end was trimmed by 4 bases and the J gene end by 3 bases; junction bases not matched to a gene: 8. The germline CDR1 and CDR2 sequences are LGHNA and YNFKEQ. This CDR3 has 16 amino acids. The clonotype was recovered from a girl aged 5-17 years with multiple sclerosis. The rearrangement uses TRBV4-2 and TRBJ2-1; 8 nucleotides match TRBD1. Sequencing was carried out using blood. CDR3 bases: TGTGCCAGCAGCCTGGGGGACAGGACCCTCTACAATGAGCAGTTCTTC. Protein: CASSLGDRTLYNEQFF.